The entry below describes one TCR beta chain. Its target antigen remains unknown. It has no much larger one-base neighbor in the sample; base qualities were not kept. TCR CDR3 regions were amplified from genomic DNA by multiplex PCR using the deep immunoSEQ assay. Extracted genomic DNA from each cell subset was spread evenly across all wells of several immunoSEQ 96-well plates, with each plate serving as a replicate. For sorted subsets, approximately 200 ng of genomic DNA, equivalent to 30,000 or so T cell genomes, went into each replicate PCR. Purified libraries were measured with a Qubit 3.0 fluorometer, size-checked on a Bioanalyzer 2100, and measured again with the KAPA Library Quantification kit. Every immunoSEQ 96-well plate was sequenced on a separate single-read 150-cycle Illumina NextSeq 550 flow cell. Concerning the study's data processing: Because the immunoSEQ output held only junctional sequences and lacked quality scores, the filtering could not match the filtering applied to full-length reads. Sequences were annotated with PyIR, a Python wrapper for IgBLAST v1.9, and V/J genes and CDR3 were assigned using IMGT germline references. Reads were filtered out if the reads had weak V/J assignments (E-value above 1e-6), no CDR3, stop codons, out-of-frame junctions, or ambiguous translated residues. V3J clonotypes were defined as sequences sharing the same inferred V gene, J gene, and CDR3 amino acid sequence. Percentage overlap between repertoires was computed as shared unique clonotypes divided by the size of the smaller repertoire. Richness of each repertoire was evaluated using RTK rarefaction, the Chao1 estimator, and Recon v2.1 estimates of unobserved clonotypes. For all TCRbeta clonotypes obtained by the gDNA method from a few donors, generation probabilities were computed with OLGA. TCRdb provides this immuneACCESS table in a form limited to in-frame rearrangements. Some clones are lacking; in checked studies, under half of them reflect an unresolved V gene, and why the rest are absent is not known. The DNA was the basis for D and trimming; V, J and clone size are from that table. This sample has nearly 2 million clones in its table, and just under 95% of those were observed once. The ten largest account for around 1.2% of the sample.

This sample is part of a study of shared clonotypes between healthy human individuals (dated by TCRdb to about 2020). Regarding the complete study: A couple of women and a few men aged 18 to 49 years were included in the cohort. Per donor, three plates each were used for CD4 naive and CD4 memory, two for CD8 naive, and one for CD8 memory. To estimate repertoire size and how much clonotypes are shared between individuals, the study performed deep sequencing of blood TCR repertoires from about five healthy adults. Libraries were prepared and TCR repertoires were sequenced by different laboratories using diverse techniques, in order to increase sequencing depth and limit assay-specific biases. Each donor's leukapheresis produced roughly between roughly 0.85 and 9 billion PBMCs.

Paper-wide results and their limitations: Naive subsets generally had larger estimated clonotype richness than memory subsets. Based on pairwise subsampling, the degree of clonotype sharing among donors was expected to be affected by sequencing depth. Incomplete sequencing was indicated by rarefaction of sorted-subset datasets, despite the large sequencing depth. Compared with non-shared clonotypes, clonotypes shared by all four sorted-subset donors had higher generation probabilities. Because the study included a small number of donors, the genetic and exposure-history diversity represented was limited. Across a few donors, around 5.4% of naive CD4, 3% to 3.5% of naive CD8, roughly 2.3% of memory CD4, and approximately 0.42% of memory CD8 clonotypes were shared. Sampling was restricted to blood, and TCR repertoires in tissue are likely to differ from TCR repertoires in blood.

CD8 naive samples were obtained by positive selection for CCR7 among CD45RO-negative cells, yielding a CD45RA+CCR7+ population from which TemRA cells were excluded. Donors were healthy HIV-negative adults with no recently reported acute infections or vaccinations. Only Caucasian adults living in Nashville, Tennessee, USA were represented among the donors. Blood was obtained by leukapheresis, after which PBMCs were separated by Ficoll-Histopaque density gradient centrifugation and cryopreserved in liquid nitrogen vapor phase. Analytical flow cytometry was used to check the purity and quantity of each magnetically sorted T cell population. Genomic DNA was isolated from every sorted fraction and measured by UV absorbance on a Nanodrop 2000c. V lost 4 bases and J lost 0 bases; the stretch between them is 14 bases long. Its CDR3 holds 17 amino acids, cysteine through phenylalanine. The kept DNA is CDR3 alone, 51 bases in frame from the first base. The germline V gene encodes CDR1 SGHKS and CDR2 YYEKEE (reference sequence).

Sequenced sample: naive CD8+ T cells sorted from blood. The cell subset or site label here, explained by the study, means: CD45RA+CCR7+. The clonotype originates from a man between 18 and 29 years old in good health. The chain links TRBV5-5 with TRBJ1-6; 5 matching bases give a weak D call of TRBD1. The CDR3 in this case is CASSPSAGFSYNSPLHF. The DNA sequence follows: TGTGCCAGCAGCCCCTCGGCAGGGTTCTCCTATAATTCACCCCTCCACTTT.